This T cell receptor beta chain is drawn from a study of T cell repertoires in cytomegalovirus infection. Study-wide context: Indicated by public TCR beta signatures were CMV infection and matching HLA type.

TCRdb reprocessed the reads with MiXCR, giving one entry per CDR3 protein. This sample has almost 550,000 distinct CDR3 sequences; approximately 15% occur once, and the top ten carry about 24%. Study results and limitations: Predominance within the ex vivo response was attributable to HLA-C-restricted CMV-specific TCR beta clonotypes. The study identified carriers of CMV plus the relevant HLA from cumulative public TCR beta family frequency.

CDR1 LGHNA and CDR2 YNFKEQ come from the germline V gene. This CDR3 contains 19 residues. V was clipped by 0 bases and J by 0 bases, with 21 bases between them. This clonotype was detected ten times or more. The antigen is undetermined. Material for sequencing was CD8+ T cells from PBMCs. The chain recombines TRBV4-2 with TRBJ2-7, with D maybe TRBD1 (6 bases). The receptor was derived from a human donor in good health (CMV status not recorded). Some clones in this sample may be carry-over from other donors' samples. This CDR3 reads CASSQESTGRALPSYEQYF. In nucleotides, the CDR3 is TGTGCCAGCAGCCAAGAGAGCACAGGGCGCGCGCTACCCTCCTACGAGCAGTACTTC.